These T cell receptor beta chains were read from a single sample in a study of Ad26.COV2.S vaccination and SARS-CoV-2 variants. This table comes from immunoSEQ multiplex PCR, and its TCRdb copy is limited to in-frame clones, with some not included. Of 180,000 or so clones in the sample, roughly 89% are singletons; the top ten hold 5% to 7%. The input for sequencing was peripheral blood, taken after recovery from COVID-19. The receptor set was obtained from a human donor who had recovered from COVID-19. CDR3s include the opening cysteine and the closing phenylalanine or tryptophan. Fields, in order: clone size, J gene, CDR3 length, V gene, D gene, CDR3 DNA, CDR3 protein. A D gene is named only where the DNA matches it firmly. Expanded clones get a size class; other rows say once, few or many, or leave the size out.

.,TRBJ2-5,16,TRBV28,TRBD2,TGTGCCAGCAGTTTAGGTCCTAGCGGGGGTCAGGAGACCCAGTACTTC,CASSLGPSGGQETQYF
once,TRBJ2-3,19,TRBV7-9,TRBD2,TGTGCCAGCAGCCCTCGGACTAGCGGGCCCCCTAGCAGTACAGATACGCAGTATTTT,CASSPRTSGPPSSTDTQYF
.,TRBJ1-3,14,TRBV7-9,.,TGTGCCAGCAGCACAACGGGGGCGGGAAACACCATATATTTT,CASSTTGAGNTIYF
.,TRBJ2-7,17,TRBV3-1/TRBV3-2,.,TGTGCCAGCAGCCAAGATGCGACAGGACTTCCCTCCTACGAGCAGTACTTC,CASSQDATGLPSYEQYF
.,TRBJ2-3,14,TRBV19,TRBD2,TGTGCCAGTTCCATGGGACTAGGGACAGATACGCAGTATTTT,CASSMGLGTDTQYF
.,TRBJ2-7,11,TRBV27,.,TGTGCCAGCAGTATGAACTACGAGCAGTACTTC,CASSMNYEQYF
.,TRBJ2-7,16,TRBV6-6,TRBD2,TGTGCCAGCAGACGACTTAGCGGGAACCCCTCCTACGAGCAGTACTTC,CASRRLSGNPSYEQYF
few,TRBJ2-1,15,TRBV9,TRBD1,TGTGCCAGCAGCGTTTTGGGACAGGGGAACGATGAGCAGTTCTTC,CASSVLGQGNDEQFF
.,TRBJ1-2,14,TRBV19,.,TGTGCCAGTAGTATAGCAGGGGTTGGCTATGGCTACACCTTC,CASSIAGVGYGYTF
few,TRBJ2-2,13,TRBV6-4,.,TGTGCCAGCAGTGAGGTGGACACCGGGGAGCTGTTTTTT,CASSEVDTGELFF
.,TRBJ1-2,16,TRBV24-1,.,TGTGCCACCAGTGCTTCAAACGACGGACTTCGATATGGCTACACCTTC,CATSASNDGLRYGYTF
.,TRBJ1-2,12,TRBV29-1,.,TGCAGCGTTGAACGGAGTCCTTATGGCTACACCTTC,CSVERSPYGYTF
.,TRBJ2-1,15,TRBV5-1,TRBD2,TGCGCCAGCAGCCTGGGACTAGCGGACTACAATGAGCAGTTCTTC,CASSLGLADYNEQFF
.,TRBJ2-3,13,TRBV7-2,.,TGTGCCAGCAGCTCAAGACAGACAGATACGCAGTATTTT,CASSSRQTDTQYF
.,TRBJ1-1,11,TRBV29-1,.,TGCAGCGTTGTCATGAACACTGAAGCTTTCTTT,CSVVMNTEAFF
.,TRBJ2-5,11,TRBV12-3/TRBV12-4,.,TGTGCCAGCAGTCTACGAGAGACCCAGTACTTC,CASSLRETQYF
once,TRBJ2-1,15,TRBV6-5,TRBD1,TGTGCCAGCAGTACGGACAGGGGGCGGAACAATGAGCAGTTCTTC,CASSTDRGRNNEQFF
.,TRBJ2-1,13,TRBV5-4,.,TGTGCCAGCAGCTTCGACTGGAACAATGAGCAGTTCTTC,CASSFDWNNEQFF
.,TRBJ2-4,16,TRBV7-9,.,TGTGCCAGCAGCTCGGGGATTTCTCTAGCCAAAAACATTCAGTACTTC,CASSSGISLAKNIQYF
.,TRBJ1-2,13,TRBV10-1,.,TGCGCCAGCAGTGAAGGTGGGTCGTATGGCTACACCTTC,CASSEGGSYGYTF
.,TRBJ1-2,13,TRBV7-9,.,TGTGCCAGCAGCCGAGGGGAGGTATATGGCTACACCTTC,CASSRGEVYGYTF
.,TRBJ2-3,15,TRBV29-1,TRBD1,TGCAGCGTTGATAGTACAGGGGGAAACACAGATACGCAGTATTTT,CSVDSTGGNTDTQYF
.,TRBJ1-4,15,TRBV3-1/TRBV3-2,.,TGTGCCAGCAGCCCCACAGGGTTCCTGGGTGAAAAACTGTTTTTT,CASSPTGFLGEKLFF
.,TRBJ1-6,13,TRBV9,.,TGTGCCAGCAGCGCCCACTTTGGATCACCCCTCCACTTT,CASSAHFGSPLHF
few,TRBJ2-1,14,TRBV27,TRBD2,TGTGCCAGCAGTGGACTAGCGGGAGTGTATGAGCAGTTCTTC,CASSGLAGVYEQFF
once,TRBJ1-3,18,TRBV4-1,.,TGCGCCAGCAGCCAAGTTGCAGGGGAGAGTATCGCCGGAAACACCATATATTTT,CASSQVAGESIAGNTIYF
.,TRBJ2-3,14,TRBV5-7,.,TGTGCCAGCAGCTTGGAACCTGAAGCAGATACGCAGTATTTT,CASSLEPEADTQYF
few,TRBJ1-6,15,TRBV2,.,TGTGCCAGCAGTCGAGAGAGCTCCTATAATTCACCCCTCCACTTT,CASSRESSYNSPLHF
.,TRBJ2-3,15,TRBV18,.,TGTGCCAGCCCCCCAAGGGCCGGGGGTTCAGATACGCAGTATTTT,CASPPRAGGSDTQYF
.,TRBJ2-2,14,TRBV2,.,TGTGCCAGCAGTGATAACAGGGCGGTCGGGGAGCTGTTTTTT,CASSDNRAVGELFF
.,TRBJ2-1,15,TRBV5-1,TRBD2,TGCGCCAGCAGCCTGGGAACTAGCGGATACAATGAGCAGTTCTTC,CASSLGTSGYNEQFF
.,TRBJ2-5,13,TRBV18,TRBD1,TGTGCCAGCTCACTGGACAGGGAAGGGACCCAGTACTTC,CASSLDREGTQYF
.,TRBJ2-1,12,TRBV12-5,.,TGTGCTAGTGGTTTAAGGTTGAATGAGCAGTTCTTC,CASGLRLNEQFF
.,TRBJ2-7,15,TRBV4-1,.,TGCGCCAGCAGCCCTGATCCCAGTATTACCTACGAGCAGTACTTC,CASSPDPSITYEQYF
.,TRBJ2-5,14,TRBV10-2,TRBD2,TGCGCCAGCAGGGGACTAGCGGATCAAGAGACCCAGTACTTC,CASRGLADQETQYF
.,TRBJ2-5,15,TRBV5-1,TRBD1,TGCGCCAGCAGCTTGGATCTAGGGGGCATCGAGACCCAGTACTTC,CASSLDLGGIETQYF
.,TRBJ1-2,13,TRBV6-5,TRBD1,TGTGCCAGCGGCAACAGGGGGCACGGTGGCTACACCTTC,CASGNRGHGGYTF
.,TRBJ2-7,14,TRBV5-1,.,TGCGCCAGCAGCACACAGGAGAAATCCTACGAGCAGTACTTC,CASSTQEKSYEQYF
.,TRBJ1-2,14,TRBV10-3,.,TGTGCCATCAGGAGGACACTAGCTAACTATGGCTACACCTTC,CAIRRTLANYGYTF
.,TRBJ2-4,13,TRBV6-5,.,TGTGCCAGCAGTTACCGGGGGTTCGACATTCAGTACTTC,CASSYRGFDIQYF
.,TRBJ1-6,12,TRBV12-3/TRBV12-4,.,TGTGCCAGCAGCCCAGCCCCGACACCCCTCCACTTT,CASSPAPTPLHF